Below, 9 T cell receptor beta chains from the same sample are listed, as sequenced in a study of blood T cell repertoires in COVID-19. Only in-frame clones appear in the TCRdb table, and some are missing; sequencing was by immunoSEQ multiplex PCR. The sample lists fewer than 150,000 clones, 81% occurring once. The material sequenced was peripheral blood. The receptors originated from a man aged 45-65 years with acute or convalescent COVID-19.

This chain joins TRBV2 and TRBJ2-5, with a possible D match to TRBD1 (6 bases). The CDR3 covers 14 residues. Germline loops: CDR1 SNHLY, CDR2 FYNNEI. Trimming shortened V by 8 bases and J by 1 base, and 14 bases separated the two germline ends. CDR3 sequence: CASASTGFQETQYF. CDR3 DNA: TGTGCCAGCGCCTCTACAGGGTTCCAAGAGACCCAGTACTTC.

Here the CDR3 DNA reads TGTGCCAGCAGTGCCAGGACAGACCGAGGCTATGGCTACACCTTC. Its protein is CASSARTDRGYGYTF. The J gene is TRBJ1-2, the V gene TRBV2; D is possibly TRBD1 (6 bases). Deletions cut 4 bases from V and 4 bases from J, with 16 bases between. Germline loops: CDR1 SNHLY, CDR2 FYNNEI. CDR3 length: 15 residues.

This rearrangement joins TRBV19 to TRBJ2-7; D remains unclear. The germline V gene has CDR1 LNHDA and CDR2 SQIVND (reference sequence). This CDR3 has 14 amino acids. V was pared by 3 bases and J by 1 base, with 10 bases between. The CDR3 here is CASSISFPSYEQYF. In nucleotides, the CDR3 is TGTGCCAGTAGTATTAGTTTCCCTTCCTACGAGCAGTACTTC.

The chain combines TRBV7-2 with TRBJ2-1; 9 bases line up with TRBD2. The CDR3 runs to 15 residues. CDR1 is SGHTA, CDR2 FQGNSA, per germline. V lost 8 bases and J lost 4; bases outside the gene matches: 9. As DNA, the CDR3 is TGTGCCAGCTCTCCCAGGACTAGCGAATACAATGAGCAGTTCTTC. Protein sequence: CASSPRTSEYNEQFF.

The genes are TRBV5-1 and TRBJ2-5; D not certain. Germline lookup yields CDR1 SGHRS and CDR2 YFSETQ. The CDR3 consists of 14 residues. V lost 0 bases and J lost 1, with 7 bases in between. CDR3 residues: CASSLVTSQETQYF. The CDR3 DNA sequence: TGCGCCAGCAGCTTGGTTACAAGCCAAGAGACCCAGTACTTC.

The chain combines TRBV11-2 with TRBJ2-7, with 10 bases that match TRBD2. Per the germline V gene, CDR1 is SGHAT and CDR2 is FQNNGV. V lost 2 bases and J lost 3; bases outside the gene matches: 1. The CDR3 consists of 14 residues. The CDR3 sequence is CASSLTSGNYEQYV. CDR3 nucleotide sequence: TGTGCCAGCAGCTTAACTAGCGGGAACTACGAGCAGTACGTC.

The chain couples TRBV7-3 to TRBJ1-1; perhaps TRBD1 as D (5 bases). The CDR3 totals 13 residues. The V end was cut by 8 bases, the J end by 1 base, with 11 bases between. CDR1 is SGHTA, CDR2 FQGTGA, per germline. CDR3 DNA sequence: TGTGCCAGCTCCCAACAGGAGAACACTGAAGCTTTCTTT. Amino acids: CASSQQENTEAFF. Filled out from reference TRBV7-3 and TRBJ1-1, the complete variable domain reads GAGVSQTPSNKVTEKGKYVELRCDPISGHTALYWYRQSLGQGPEFLIYFQGTGAADDSGLPNDRFFAVRPEGSVSTLKIQRTERGDSAVYLCASSQQENTEAFFGQGTRLTVV.

This chain joins TRBV6-2 or TRBV6-3 and TRBJ1-2, with 8 bases matching TRBD1. The CDR3 length is 14 residues. Trimming cost V 5 bases and J 7 bases; bases outside gene matches: 9. CDR1 and CDR2 from the germline V gene are MNHEY and SVGEGT. The chain's CDR3 is CASSPWTGLSGYTF. In DNA form, the CDR3 reads TGTGCCAGCAGTCCCTGGACAGGGTTAAGTGGCTACACCTTC.

The V gene is TRBV10-3, the J gene TRBJ1-6; D is unresolved. The germline CDR1 and CDR2 sequences are ENHRY and SYGVKD. The CDR3 is made up of 12 amino acids. Trimming left V 2 bases short and J 6 bases short, with 2 bases between. This chain's CDR3 is CAISELNSPLHF. The CDR3 nucleotides are TGTGCCATCAGTGAGCTTAATTCACCCCTCCACTTT.